These T cell receptor beta chains were read from a single sample in a study of T-cell reconstitution after alpha-beta-depleted transplantation in children. TCRdb fed the PCR reads into MiXCR, producing one record per CDR3 protein. This sample yields 500,000 to 650,000 distinct CDR3 sequences, of which under 15% are seen a single time; approximately 2.1% belongs to the top ten. The sample was PBMCs, mostly from graft donor cells, taken 360 days after TCRalphabeta/CD19-depleted stem cell transplant. The receptors derive from a male patient aged 10-17 years who had a stem cell transplant for acute myeloid leukemia, so the T cells may come from the graft donor. The CDR3 runs from the conserved cysteine through the conserved F or W. The D gene is left open where the match is weak. A clone size is listed for some rows: how often the clone was seen (once, few, many), or a class if it is expanded.

j_call | cdr3_length | clone_size | v_call | d_call | cdr3_nt | cdr3_aa
TRBJ2-7 | 14 | NA | TRBV7-9 | TRBD1 | TGTGCCAGCAGCTTATCCAGGGGGCGACTCGAGCAGTACTTC | CASSLSRGRLEQYF
TRBJ2-5 | 15 | many | TRBV19 | NA | TGTGCCAGTAGGCGGACGGGCCAGTACCAAGAGACCCAGTACTTC | CASRRTGQYQETQYF
TRBJ2-2 | 18 | few | TRBV11-2 | TRBD2 | TGTGCCAGCAGCTTAGTTCGACTAGCGGTTAAGAACACCGGGGAGCTGTTTTTT | CASSLVRLAVKNTGELFF
TRBJ2-6 | 19 | NA | TRBV28 | TRBD2 | TGTGCCAGCAGTTTTACGGCCCTAGCGGGAGACTTCGGGGCCAACGTCCTGACTTTC | CASSFTALAGDFGANVLTF
TRBJ2-7 | 12 | many | TRBV6-2/TRBV6-3 | NA | TGTGCCAGCAGTTACTGGGGGAGCGAGCAGTACTTC | CASSYWGSEQYF
TRBJ1-6 | 11 | many | TRBV28 | NA | TGTGCCAGCAGTTTGCCCGAACCCCTCCACTTT | CASSLPEPLHF
TRBJ2-7 | 12 | NA | TRBV15 | NA | TGTGCCACCAGCAGAGATTGGGTCGAGCAGTACTTC | CATSRDWVEQYF
TRBJ2-7 | 15 | once | TRBV7-6 | TRBD2 | TGTGCCAGCAGTTTTGGACTAGCCGATTCCTACGAGCAGTACTTC | CASSFGLADSYEQYF
TRBJ1-2 | 14 | NA | TRBV11-2 | NA | TGTGCCAGCAGCCAAACCTCCGTGGGAAATGGCTACACCTTC | CASSQTSVGNGYTF
TRBJ2-4 | 21 | NA | TRBV20-1 | TRBD1 | TGCAGTGCTTCACCCGGGACAGGAGGGGACTTCCTAGCGCCGGGGGAAAACATTCAGTACTTC | CSASPGTGGDFLAPGENIQYF
TRBJ2-4 | 15 | few | TRBV4-3 | TRBD1 | TGCGCCAGCAGCCAAGAAGGCGAGAGGGGGCACATTCAGTACTTC | CASSQEGERGHIQYF
TRBJ2-7 | 15 | few | TRBV5-1 | NA | TGCGCCAGCAGGAACCTCGGGCGAGGCTCCTACGAGCAGTACTTC | CASRNLGRGSYEQYF
TRBJ2-7 | 15 | few | TRBV10-3 | TRBD1 | TGTGCCATCAGTGACCTTGACAGGGCAACCTACGAGCAGTACTTC | CAISDLDRATYEQYF
TRBJ1-4 | 16 | NA | TRBV11-2 | NA | TGTGCCAGCAGCTTAGATCGGGCAGGGTTGAATGAAAAACTGTTTTTT | CASSLDRAGLNEKLFF
TRBJ2-5 | 15 | few | TRBV5-1 | NA | TGCGCCAGCAGCCAAGTAGGGGTTAGGGAAGAGACCCAGTACTTC | CASSQVGVREETQYF
TRBJ2-2 | 16 | NA | TRBV6-1 | TRBD2 | TGTGCCAGCAGGGGAGGACTAGACTGGGCCACCGGGGAGCTGTTTTTT | CASRGGLDWATGELFF
TRBJ2-7 | 10 | NA | TRBV20-1 | NA | TGCAGTGCTGCGTTCTACGAGCAGTACTTC | CSAAFYEQYF
TRBJ2-7 | 16 | few | TRBV28 | NA | TGTGCCAGCAGCCCCCTTCTTTGGGGCGCAGTTTACGAGCAGTACTTC | CASSPLLWGAVYEQYF
TRBJ2-7 | 15 | NA | TRBV28 | NA | TGTGCCAGCAGTTTATTCGGCGGGACCGCCCACGAGCAGTACTTC | CASSLFGGTAHEQYF
TRBJ2-3 | 12 | few | TRBV29-1 | NA | TGCAGCGTTGGGGGATTCACAGATACGCAGTATTTT | CSVGGFTDTQYF